This section outlines one T cell receptor beta chain sequence together with its context. This specimen comes from a study of blood T cell repertoires in COVID-19. Turning to the study itself: Material from acute and convalescent COVID-19 was sourced from the United States, Italy and Spain. T cells, B-cell-depleted T cells, or PBMCs provided the cDNA or gDNA that served as material.

Original analysis: From reference gene primer amplification, estimates of nucleated cell counts were derived. Sequencing used immunoSEQ multiplex PCR; TCRdb keeps in-frame clones, though not all of them. The DNA gave D and trimming, while V, J and clone size come from that table. The sample records tens of thousands of clones, about 91% being singletons. CDR1 and CDR2 (germline): MDHEN, SYDVKM. V lost 5 bases, J lost 7 bases, and 18 bases lay in between. CDR3 length: 15 amino acids. The receptor comes from a man between 65 and 85 years old with active COVID-19. The source material was peripheral blood. This sequence joins TRBV28 and TRBJ1-5, with D perhaps TRBD1 (6 bases). The CDR3 DNA sequence: TGTGCCAGCAGTCCTGGGGGAGGGGGGTGGCAGCCCCAGCATTTT. It is translated as CASSPGGGGWQPQHF.